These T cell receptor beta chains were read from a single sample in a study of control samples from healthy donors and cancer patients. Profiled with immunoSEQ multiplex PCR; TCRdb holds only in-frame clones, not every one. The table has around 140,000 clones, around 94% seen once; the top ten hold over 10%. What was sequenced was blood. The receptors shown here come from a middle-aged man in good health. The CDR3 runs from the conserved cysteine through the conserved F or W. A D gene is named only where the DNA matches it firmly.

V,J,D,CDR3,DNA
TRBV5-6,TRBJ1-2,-,CASSLLREGYTF,TGTGCCAGCAGCTTGCTTAGAGAGGGCTACACCTTC
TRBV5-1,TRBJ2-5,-,CASSLGGRTVAETQYF,TGCGCCAGCAGCTTGGGGGGCCGGACGGTAGCAGAGACCCAGTACTTC
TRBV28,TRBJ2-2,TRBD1,CASSGTEITGELFF,TGTGCCAGCAGTGGGACAGAAATCACCGGGGAGCTGTTTTTT
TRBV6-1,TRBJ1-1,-,CASTLGFGVNTEAFF,TGTGCCAGCACGTTGGGGTTCGGGGTGAACACTGAAGCTTTCTTT
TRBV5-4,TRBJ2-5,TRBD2,CASSPGLAGVMETQYF,TGTGCCAGCAGCCCGGGACTAGCGGGAGTGATGGAGACCCAGTACTTC
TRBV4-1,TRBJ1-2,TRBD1,CASSHPSRGHFGYTF,TGCGCCAGCAGCCATCCCAGTAGGGGGCATTTTGGCTACACCTTC
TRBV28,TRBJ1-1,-,CASSLGGVTEAFF,TGTGCCAGCAGTTTGGGGGGGGTCACTGAAGCTTTCTTT
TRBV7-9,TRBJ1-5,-,CASSVNSNQPQHF,TGTGCCAGCAGCGTAAATAGCAATCAGCCCCAGCATTTT
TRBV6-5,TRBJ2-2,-,CASVPQGNTGELFF,TGTGCCAGCGTTCCACAGGGTAACACCGGGGAGCTGTTTTTT
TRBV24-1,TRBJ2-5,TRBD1,CATSAVPGTGGWETQYF,TGTGCCACCAGTGCCGTTCCCGGGACAGGGGGCTGGGAGACCCAGTACTTC